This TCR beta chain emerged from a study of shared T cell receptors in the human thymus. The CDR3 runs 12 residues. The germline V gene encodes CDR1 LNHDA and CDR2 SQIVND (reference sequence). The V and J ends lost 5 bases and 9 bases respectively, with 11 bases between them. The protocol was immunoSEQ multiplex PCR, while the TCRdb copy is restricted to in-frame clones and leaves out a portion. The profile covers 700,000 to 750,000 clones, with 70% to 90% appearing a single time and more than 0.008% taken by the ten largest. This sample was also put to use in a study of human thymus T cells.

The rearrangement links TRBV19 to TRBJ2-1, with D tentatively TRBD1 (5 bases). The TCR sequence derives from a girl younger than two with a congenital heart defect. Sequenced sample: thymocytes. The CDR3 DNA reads TGTGCCAGTAGTTCCTCTCAGGGTGAGCAGTTCTTC. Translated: CASSSSQGEQFF.